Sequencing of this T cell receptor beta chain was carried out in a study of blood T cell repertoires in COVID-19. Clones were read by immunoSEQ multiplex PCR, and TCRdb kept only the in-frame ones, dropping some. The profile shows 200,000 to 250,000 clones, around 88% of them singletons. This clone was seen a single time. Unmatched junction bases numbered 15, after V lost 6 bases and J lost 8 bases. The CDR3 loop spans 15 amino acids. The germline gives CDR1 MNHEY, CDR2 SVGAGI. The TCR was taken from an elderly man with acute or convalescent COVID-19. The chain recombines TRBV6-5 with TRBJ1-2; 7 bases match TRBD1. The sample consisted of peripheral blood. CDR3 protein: CASRTPDVTGAGYTF. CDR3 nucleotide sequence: TGTGCCAGCAGGACCCCTGATGTAACAGGGGCCGGCTACACCTTC.